The next 32 T cell receptor beta chains were all read from a single sample in a study of CD8 T cells in ankylosing spondylitis. Whole-study findings and limits: Ankylosing spondylitis blood seemed to carry a telltale TCR beta motif made of roughly 8 highly homologous variants.

TCRdb passed the 5' RACE reads through MiXCR, listing each CDR3 protein once. Of 250,000 to 350,000 distinct CDR3 sequences listed, less than 9.5% are singletons. Antigens for these TCRs are unknown. Sequencing was performed on blood, either unsorted or a sorted T cell fraction (not recorded which). The source is a male donor with ankylosing spondylitis.

This rearrangement joins TRBV4-1 to TRBJ1-1; weak D call: TRBD1 (5 bases). This CDR3 is built from 14 residues. Germline CDR1 reads MGHRA; CDR2 reads YSYEKL. Trimming cost V 0 bases and J 6 bases, with 11 bases left between them. The CDR3 nucleotides read TGCGCCAGCAGCCAAGAGTTGGGGGTTGCTGAAGCTTTCTTT. It is translated as CASSQELGVAEAFF.

This clonotype turned up a few times. The chain combines TRBV12-5 with TRBJ1-5; D is ambiguous. CDR1 LGHNT and CDR2 FRNRAP come from the germline V gene. The CDR3 is made up of 13 amino acids. V was shortened by 6 bases and J by 6 bases, with 12 bases between the two germline ends. The CDR3 protein is CASGLGGIQPQHF. CDR3 DNA sequence: TGTGCTAGTGGCCTAGGAGGGATTCAGCCCCAGCATTTT.

This clonotype showed up just a few times. The genes are TRBV5-1 and TRBJ2-2; TRBD2 is a possible D gene (6 bases). Trimming shortened V by 4 bases and J by 0 bases, and 13 bases separated the two germline ends. The V gene's germline CDR1 is SGHRS and CDR2 YFSETQ. This CDR3 region has 16 residues. This chain's CDR3 is CASSPHTSPNTGELFF. CDR3 DNA sequence: TGCGCCAGCAGCCCCCACACTAGCCCGAACACCGGGGAGCTGTTTTTT.

This sequence joins TRBV20-1 and TRBJ2-5, with D unclear. In germline, CDR1 is DFQATT, CDR2 SNEGSKA (reference sequence). Trimming stripped 5 bases from V and 4 bases from J, with 14 bases between. This CDR3 comprises 13 residues. CDR3 in DNA: TGCAGTGCTGCACATACGATGGGAGAGACCCAGTACTTC. Its protein product is CSAAHTMGETQYF.

The J gene is TRBJ2-5, the V gene TRBV5-1; D call uncertain. The CDR3 spans 15 residues. In germline, CDR1 is SGHRS, CDR2 YFSETQ. V lost 0 bases, J lost 1 base, and 10 bases lay in between. The CDR3 region is CASSLEAYFQETQYF. For the CDR3, the DNA is TGCGCCAGCAGCTTGGAAGCCTACTTCCAAGAGACCCAGTACTTC.

The sample holds a few counts of this clonotype. The rearrangement uses TRBV4-2 and TRBJ2-4; TRBD2 matches 8 bases. The CDR3 runs 13 residues. The J segment lost 9 bases and the V segment lost 6 bases, leaving 7 bases of the junction unmatched. Germline-derived CDR1 and CDR2 are LGHNA and YNFKEQ. This CDR3 reads CASRERERGIQYF. CDR3 bases: TGTGCCAGCAGGGAGCGGGAGAGGGGCATTCAGTACTTC.

The rearrangement uses TRBV20-1 and TRBJ2-3, with 8 bases identical to TRBD1. The CDR3 extends over 13 amino acids. V gave up 3 bases and J gave up 5 bases; unmatched junction bases: 4. Germline values: CDR1 DFQATT, CDR2 SNEGSKA (reference sequence). The CDR3 region has the DNA TGCAGTGCTAGCCCAGGGGGCTTAGATACGCAGTATTTT. It encodes CSASPGGLDTQYF.

There are many counts of this clonotype. This chain uses TRBV20-1 with TRBJ2-1, with 12 positions matching TRBD2. Germline loops: CDR1 DFQATT, CDR2 SNEGSKA (reference sequence). V lost 6 bases and J lost 5; bases outside the gene matches: 8. This CDR3 region has 15 residues. CDR3 nucleotides: TGCAGTGCGGGCCTAGCGGGAGGGCCTAACAATGAGCAGTTCTTC. This sequence encodes CSAGLAGGPNNEQFF.

Many counts were recorded for this clonotype. The chain is built from TRBV4-2 and TRBJ1-5; 8 nucleotides align to TRBD1. This CDR3 has 16 residues. CDR1 is LGHNA and CDR2 is YNFKEQ in the germline V gene. J lost 9 bases, V lost 0 bases, and 10 bases had no gene match. The CDR3 reads CASSQDQRQGSTPQHF. CDR3 sequence (DNA): TGTGCCAGCAGCCAAGATCAGAGACAGGGGAGTACGCCCCAGCATTTT.

The table lists this clonotype with a few counts. The CDR3 loop is CASSFRGENIQYF. In nucleotides, the CDR3 is TGTGCCAGCAGTTTCAGGGGGGAAAACATTCAGTACTTC. The V call is TRBV27, the J call TRBJ2-4; maybe TRBD1 (7 bases). Germline CDR1 reads MNHEY; CDR2 reads SMNVEV (reference sequence). This CDR3 region has 13 residues. Trimming cost V 3 bases and J 5 bases, with 8 bases left between them.

The chain combines TRBV18 with TRBJ2-1, with D maybe TRBD2 (6 bases). This CDR3 is built from 13 residues. The germline CDR1 and CDR2 sequences are KGHSH and LQKENI. The germline V and J ends were trimmed by 0 bases and 8 bases, with 8 bases remaining between them. Here the CDR3 DNA reads TGTGCCAGCTCACCACCGACTAGGCATGAGCAGTTCTTC. Translated: CASSPPTRHEQFF.

V and J are TRBV29-1 and TRBJ2-7; 9 bases line up with TRBD2. Trimming removed 4 bases from V and 1 base from J; junction bases left unmatched: 5. The CDR3 covers 14 residues. Germline assignment: CDR1 SQVTM and CDR2 ANQGSEA. Here the CDR3 reads CSVGPRGGSYEQYF. The CDR3 coding sequence is TGCAGCGTTGGTCCGCGGGGGGGATCCTACGAGCAGTACTTC.

The genes are TRBV19 and TRBJ2-7; 8 nucleotides match TRBD1. Unmatched junction bases numbered 17, after V lost 4 bases and J lost 0 bases. In germline, CDR1 is LNHDA, CDR2 SQIVND (reference sequence). The CDR3 runs to 19 residues. In nucleotides, the CDR3 is TGTGCCAGTAGTACCCGAACGAGGTCGACAGGGGCGGCCTCCTACGAGCAGTACTTC. Its protein product is CASSTRTRSTGAASYEQYF.

This clonotype was seen more than once but under ten times. This chain joins TRBV4-3 and TRBJ1-2; D is ambiguous. The V gene lost 0 bases and the J gene lost 8 bases, with 13 bases spanning the gap. The CDR3 is made up of 14 amino acids. Germline CDR1 is LGHNA and CDR2 is YSLEER. CDR3 in amino acids: CASSQDGPREGYTF. CDR3 nucleotide sequence: TGCGCCAGCAGCCAAGATGGTCCGAGGGAAGGCTACACCTTC.

This clonotype was seen only a few times. V gene TRBV5-6 combines with J gene TRBJ2-5; TRBD2 matches at 10 bases. This CDR3 is built from 14 residues. V was clipped by 3 bases and J by 5 bases; unmatched bases: 4. Germline CDR1 is SGHDT and CDR2 is YYEEEE. As DNA, the CDR3 is TGTGCCAGCAGCTGGGGACTAGCGAGTGAGACCCAGTACTTC. Protein product: CASSWGLASETQYF.

V and J are TRBV20-1 and TRBJ1-4; D is ambiguous. The germline CDR1 and CDR2 sequences are DFQATT and SNEGSKA (reference sequence). The V gene lost 8 bases and the J gene lost 0 bases, with 13 bases spanning the gap. This CDR3 spans 14 amino acids. The CDR3 loop reads CSSRHSPTNEKLFF. Here the CDR3 DNA reads TGCAGTTCGAGACACTCCCCAACTAATGAAAAACTGTTTTTT.

The chain combines TRBV20-1 with TRBJ1-5; no reliable D call. Germline values: CDR1 DFQATT, CDR2 SNEGSKA (reference sequence). Trimming cost V 0 bases and J 7 bases, with 10 bases left between them. This CDR3 spans 13 amino acids. The CDR3: CSARDRGRQPQHF. The CDR3 bases are TGCAGTGCTAGAGATCGCGGAAGACAGCCCCAGCATTTT.

At least ten counts were recorded for this clonotype. The chain is built from TRBV20-1 and TRBJ2-1, with TRBD1 as a possible D gene (6 bases). The germline V gene encodes CDR1 DFQATT and CDR2 SNEGSKA (reference sequence). Trimming removed 3 bases from V and 10 bases from J, with 16 bases in between. CDR3 length equals 13 residues. The CDR3 DNA reads as TGCAGTGCTAGGTCGCAGGGGTTCGGCGAGCAGTTCTTC. Protein sequence: CSARSQGFGEQFF.

The rearrangement uses TRBV20-1 and TRBJ1-5; D possibly corresponds to TRBD1 (6 bases). V dropped 6 bases and J dropped 3 bases, with 15 bases sitting between them. This CDR3 contains 14 residues. Germline CDR1 reads DFQATT; CDR2 reads SNEGSKA (reference sequence). The CDR3 DNA reads TGCAGTGCGTATCGCGGGGGCCCCAATCAGCCCCAGCATTTT. This codes for CSAYRGGPNQPQHF.

The chain carries TRBV24-1 and TRBJ2-1; weak D call: TRBD2 (6 bases). The CDR3 is 14 amino acids. From germline, CDR1 is KGHDR and CDR2 SFDVKD. With 3 bases removed from V and 8 bases from J, the gap between germline ends came to 13 bases. This CDR3 is CATSDEWGRHEQFF. CDR3 in DNA: TGTGCCACCAGTGATGAGTGGGGGAGGCATGAGCAGTTCTTC.

This clonotype was seen more than once but under ten times. The chain joins TRBV5-1 to TRBJ2-2; D uncertain. Trimming removed 7 bases at V and 7 bases at J, with 11 bases between. CDR3 length: 12 residues. From germline, CDR1 is SGHRS and CDR2 YFSETQ. The CDR3 region is CASGPSYGELFF. The CDR3 DNA reads as TGCGCCAGCGGCCCGTCGTACGGGGAGCTGTTTTTT.

The chain employs TRBV11-2 and TRBJ1-3; D is ambiguous. The germline V gene encodes CDR1 SGHAT and CDR2 FQNNGV. The CDR3 loop spans 17 amino acids. V lost 1 base and J 0 bases, leaving 13 bases between the germline ends. The CDR3 here is CASSLVGQASSGNTIYF. CDR3 DNA sequence: TGTGCCAGCAGCTTAGTCGGCCAGGCCAGCTCTGGAAACACCATATATTTT.

This clonotype was seen more than once but under ten times. The rearrangement uses TRBV7-9 and TRBJ2-3, with D unresolved. Deletions cut 1 base from V and 14 bases from J, with 19 bases between. Germline lookup yields CDR1 SEHNR and CDR2 FQNEAQ (reference sequence). The CDR3 is 14 amino acids. CDR3 nucleotide sequence: TGTGCCAGCAGCTTAGTCGTCAGGTCGGCCGTCGCGTATTTT. Amino acid sequence: CASSLVVRSAVAYF.

Only a few counts were recorded for this clonotype. CDR3 coding DNA: TGTGCCAGCAGTGGGGTTGGGGTGAACACTGAAGCTTTCTTT. Residues: CASSGVGVNTEAFF. The chain links TRBV2 to TRBJ1-1; unclear D gene. The V end was cut by 4 bases, the J end by 0 bases, with 9 bases between. This CDR3 is built from 14 residues. Germline-derived CDR1 and CDR2 are SNHLY and FYNNEI.

The V and J genes are TRBV29-1 and TRBJ2-7; 12 nucleotides align to TRBD2. Germline V gene data show CDR1 as SQVTM and CDR2 as ANQGSEA. V was clipped by 6 bases and J by 6 bases; unmatched bases: 9. This CDR3 region has 14 residues. CDR3 region: CSVRGLAGAGEQYF. The CDR3 nucleotides are TGCAGCGTCCGGGGACTAGCGGGCGCGGGCGAGCAGTACTTC.

At least ten counts were recorded for this clonotype. The V call is TRBV12-3 or TRBV12-4, the J call TRBJ1-4; 7 bases line up with TRBD1. The CDR3 contains 15 residues. Trimming at V came to 6 bases and at J to 0 bases, leaving 4 bases not matched to a gene. The CDR3 sequence: CASRRTGATNEKLFF. In nucleotides, the CDR3 is TGTGCCAGCAGGCGGACAGGAGCAACTAATGAAAAACTGTTTTTT.

The V and J genes are TRBV5-1 and TRBJ1-5, with unresolved D. CDR1 SGHRS and CDR2 YFSETQ come from the germline V gene. The CDR3 totals 15 residues. Trimming removed 0 bases from V and 11 bases from J, with 18 bases in between. CDR3: CASSLDIAADRAQHF. CDR3 in DNA: TGCGCCAGCAGCTTGGATATTGCAGCCGACCGGGCCCAGCATTTT.

This clonotype was recorded many times. V gene TRBV12-3 or TRBV12-4 combines with J gene TRBJ2-2; tentative D call: TRBD1 (5 bases). V lost 5 bases and J lost 5, with 12 bases in between. The CDR3 totals 14 residues. In DNA form, the CDR3 reads TGTGCCAGCAGTGGGGTAGCAGGGACCGGGGAGCTGTTTTTT. This translates into CASSGVAGTGELFF.

The sample holds a few counts of this clonotype. The chain has TRBV12-3 or TRBV12-4 and TRBJ2-1; 9 bases line up with TRBD2. J gave up 6 bases and V 10 bases, and 16 bases lay outside the gene matches. This CDR3 has 16 amino acids. The CDR3 loop is CAITGGIAGASNEQFF. In nucleotides, the CDR3 is TGTGCCATCACGGGGGGGATAGCGGGAGCTAGCAATGAGCAGTTCTTC.

The chain has TRBV24-1 and TRBJ2-1; 12 nucleotides agree with TRBD2. V lost 3 bases and J lost 4; bases outside the gene matches: 3. The CDR3 totals 16 residues. CDR1 KGHDR and CDR2 SFDVKD come from the germline V gene. The CDR3 DNA reads as TGTGCCACCAGTGATACTAGCGGGGGGTTATACAATGAGCAGTTCTTC. Residues: CATSDTSGGLYNEQFF.

Ten or more counts support this clonotype. The rearrangement uses TRBV25-1 and TRBJ2-1; TRBD1 might be the D (5 bases). V lost 3 bases to trimming and J lost 7 bases, with 10 bases between them. Germline V gene data show CDR1 as MGHDK and CDR2 as SYGVNS. The CDR3 loop spans 13 amino acids. CDR3 sequence: CASSDLGQNEQFF. Here the CDR3 DNA reads TGTGCCAGCAGTGATCTCGGACAAAATGAGCAGTTCTTC.

This clonotype was seen more than once but under ten times. This chain connects TRBV5-1 to TRBJ2-7; possible D gene TRBD2, 5 bases. The CDR3 length is 12 residues. CDR1 is SGHRS, CDR2 YFSETQ, per germline. V gave up 4 bases and J gave up 5 bases, with 10 bases separating them. The CDR3 DNA reads TGCGCCAGCAGCAGTCGGGGTGACGAGCAGTACTTC. It specifies CASSSRGDEQYF.